Listed below are T cell receptor beta chains from one sample, sequenced in a study of blood T cell repertoires in COVID-19. The repertoire was sequenced with immunoSEQ multiplex PCR; TCRdb's copy has only in-frame clones and lacks some. The table has 80,000 to 100,000 clones, over 65% seen once; the top ten hold approximately 4.1%. The source material was peripheral blood. The receptors here all came from a man between 65 and 85 years old with COVID-19, enrolled during active disease. CDR3s include the opening cysteine and the closing phenylalanine or tryptophan. D genes are given only for firm matches. Clone size is stated in some rows and not others, as once, few, many or a class when expanded.

J	V	size	D	length	DNA	CDR3
TRBJ2-7	TRBV20-1	once	TRBD2	16	TGCAGTGCTAGTGTAGCGGGAGGCCGAAGCTCCTACGAGCAGTACTTC	CSASVAGGRSSYEQYF
TRBJ2-3	TRBV27	-	-	16	TGTGCCAGCAGTTTCTCTAGACCGATAAGTTCAGATACGCAGTATTTT	CASSFSRPISSDTQYF
TRBJ2-5	TRBV5-1	few	TRBD2	14	TGCGCCAGCGGTGGCCTAGCGGGGCAAGAGACCCAGTACTTC	CASGGLAGQETQYF
TRBJ1-4	TRBV28	-	-	13	TGTGCCAGCACCTTTCACGACATCGGAAAACTGTTTTTT	CASTFHDIGKLFF
TRBJ1-5	TRBV5-1	-	-	13	TGCGCCAGCAGCTTGGCCGGAGATCAGCCCCAGCATTTT	CASSLAGDQPQHF
TRBJ1-2	TRBV14	-	-	16	TGTGCCAGCAGCCAAGTTACAGGAGTATCTCTCCGCGGCTACACCTTC	CASSQVTGVSLRGYTF
TRBJ2-7	TRBV7-2	-	-	13	TGTGCCAGCAGCGCCACAGGAGCCTACGAGCAGTACTTC	CASSATGAYEQYF
TRBJ2-5	TRBV5-1	-	-	14	TGCGCCAGCAGCTCCGACAGCCTACAAGAGACCCAGTACTTC	CASSSDSLQETQYF
TRBJ2-3	TRBV5-6	-	-	14	TGTGCCAGCAGCCCTGGCGGCGGTGTGGATACGCAGTATTTT	CASSPGGGVDTQYF
TRBJ1-2	TRBV28	few	-	12	TGTGCCAGCAGTCCGACGGGCTATGGCTACACCTTC	CASSPTGYGYTF
TRBJ1-1	TRBV6-5	few	-	12	TGTGCCAGCAGTAGGGGGGGAAGCGGGGCTTTCTTT	CASSRGGSGAFF
TRBJ2-7	TRBV19	few	TRBD1	13	TGTGCCAGTAGTAGGACAGGGGTCTACGAGCAGTACTTC	CASSRTGVYEQYF
TRBJ1-1	TRBV18	few	-	16	TGTGCCAGCTCACCATCCCTACTAGTACTAGGCACTGAAGCTTTCTTT	CASSPSLLVLGTEAFF
TRBJ2-7	TRBV7-2	-	TRBD2	13	TGTGCCAGCAGCTTTAGCGGGATCGGTGAGCAGTACTTC	CASSFSGIGEQYF
TRBJ1-1	TRBV5-6	-	TRBD1	15	TGTGCCAGCAGTTTAGGGACAGTATCGAACACTGAAGCTTTCTTT	CASSLGTVSNTEAFF
TRBJ1-5	TRBV19	-	-	19	TGTGCCAGTAGTCCTCAATCTGGGCAGGCTATGTACGGCAATCAGCCCCAGCATTTT	CASSPQSGQAMYGNQPQHF
TRBJ2-1	TRBV5-5	-	-	15	TGTGCCAGCAGCTTGGGACAGTTTACCTACAATGAGCAGTTCTTC	CASSLGQFTYNEQFF
TRBJ1-5	TRBV19	-	-	17	TGTGCCAGTAGTAAACGACCCAGGGCACGGAGCAATCAGCCCCAGCATTTT	CASSKRPRARSNQPQHF
TRBJ1-2	TRBV9	-	-	12	TGTGCCAGCAGCGCTGGGGAGGGCGGCTACACCTTC	CASSAGEGGYTF
TRBJ2-1	TRBV11-3	-	TRBD2	15	TGTGCCAGCAGTACGAGACTAGCGGATTACAATGAGCAGTTCTTC	CASSTRLADYNEQFF
TRBJ2-7	TRBV6-5	-	-	12	TGTGCCAGCAGTTGGGACTTCTACGAGCAGTACTTC	CASSWDFYEQYF
TRBJ1-2	TRBV28	-	TRBD1	13	TGTGCCAGCAGGGGGACAGGACCCTATGGCTACACCTTC	CASRGTGPYGYTF
TRBJ2-6	TRBV5-4	-	TRBD1	16	TGTGCCAGCAGCCCCGGGACAGTCTCTGGGGCCAACGTCCTGACTTTC	CASSPGTVSGANVLTF
TRBJ2-1	TRBV5-1	-	-	15	TGCGCCAGCAGCACAACCGGGACATTATACAATGAGCAGTTCTTC	CASSTTGTLYNEQFF
TRBJ1-3	TRBV19	few	-	13	TGTGCCAGTCGAATGAGCTCTGGAAACACCATATATTTT	CASRMSSGNTIYF
TRBJ1-4	TRBV4-3	few	-	13	TGCGCCAGCAGCCAGCAGGGCCGTGAAAAACTGTTTTTT	CASSQQGREKLFF
TRBJ1-1	TRBV11-2	-	-	13	TGTGCCAGCAGCCGAGGCTCAAACACTGAAGCTTTCTTT	CASSRGSNTEAFF
TRBJ2-1	TRBV6-4	-	-	14	TGTGCCAGCAGTGCCCCGACTGGCGGCAATGAGCAGTTCTTC	CASSAPTGGNEQFF
TRBJ2-1	TRBV2	-	TRBD2	18	TGTGCCAGCAGTTTGAGGGCACTAGCGTTCAGCTCCTACAATGAGCAGTTCTTC	CASSLRALAFSSYNEQFF
TRBJ2-7	TRBV18	-	-	14	TGTGCCAGCTCACCCAGCATAGCCTCCTACGAGCAGTACTTC	CASSPSIASYEQYF
TRBJ2-3	TRBV28	-	-	15	TGTGCCAGCAGTCTCACTCGCGGAGGCACAGATACGCAGTATTTT	CASSLTRGGTDTQYF
TRBJ2-3	TRBV2	-	TRBD2	16	TGTGCCAGCAGGTTTGGACTAGCGGGATTCACAGATACGCAGTATTTT	CASRFGLAGFTDTQYF
TRBJ2-7	TRBV2	-	-	12	TGTGCCAGCGCGAGATCTTCCTACGAGCAGTACTTC	CASARSSYEQYF
TRBJ2-5	TRBV5-4	-	TRBD2	18	TGTGCCAGCAGCAACGGGGGGCTAGCGGGAGGTTCCCAAGAGACCCAGTACTTC	CASSNGGLAGGSQETQYF
TRBJ2-1	TRBV25-1	-	-	14	TGTGCCAGCAGTAGGTCCCCCGGGGTCAATGAGCAGTTCTTC	CASSRSPGVNEQFF
TRBJ2-3	TRBV4-2	-	TRBD2	17	TGTGCCAGCAGCCAGGCAACTAGCGGGAATGTAGCAGATACGCAGTATTTT	CASSQATSGNVADTQYF
TRBJ2-2	TRBV5-1	once	-	16	TGCGCCAGCAGCTTGGGGGCAGGACAGAACACCGGGGAGCTGTTTTTT	CASSLGAGQNTGELFF
TRBJ1-1	TRBV10-3	-	TRBD1	13	TGTGCCATCAGCCTAACAGGGGCTACTGAAGCTTTCTTT	CAISLTGATEAFF
TRBJ1-1	TRBV15	-	TRBD1	19	TGTGCCACCAGCAGAGATGCTTTAGGTTGGGAGACCAGGGGGACTGAAGCTTTCTTT	CATSRDALGWETRGTEAFF
TRBJ2-3	TRBV5-4	few	TRBD2	11	TGTGCCAGCAGCTTGGGACTAGCGACTTATTTT	CASSLGLATYF
TRBJ1-2	TRBV28	-	TRBD1	15	TGTGCCAGCAGTCTGACAGGGGTTCTTAACTATGGCTACACCTTC	CASSLTGVLNYGYTF
TRBJ2-1	TRBV21-1	once	-	14	TGTGCCAGCAGCCCACTACACTCCTACAATGAGCAGTTCTTC	CASSPLHSYNEQFF
TRBJ2-2	TRBV30	few	TRBD2	16	TGTGCCTGGAGTAGGGGGACTAGCGGGAGCGCCGGGGAGCTGTTTTTT	CAWSRGTSGSAGELFF
TRBJ2-2	TRBV2	-	TRBD2	14	TGTGCCAGCAGGAGCGGGGCGAACACCGGGGAGCTGTTTTTT	CASRSGANTGELFF
TRBJ2-2	TRBV28	-	-	16	TGTGCCAGCAGTTTAATGGCGCAGGGGAACACCGGGGAGCTGTTTTTT	CASSLMAQGNTGELFF
TRBJ2-1	TRBV7-8	-	-	12	TGTGCCAGCAGCCCCCAGTTGGATGAGCAGTTCTTC	CASSPQLDEQFF
TRBJ1-6	TRBV7-2	-	TRBD1	15	TGTGCCAGCAGCCTGACAGGGGGATTAAGTTCACCCCTCCACTTT	CASSLTGGLSSPLHF
TRBJ2-7	TRBV4-2	-	TRBD2	15	TGTGCCAGCAGCCAAGAAGCCCTAGCGGGCTCAGAGCAGTACTTC	CASSQEALAGSEQYF
TRBJ2-1	TRBV11-2	-	-	14	TGTGCCAGCAGCTTAGGTGCGGCAAGCAATGAGCAGTTCTTC	CASSLGAASNEQFF
TRBJ2-6	TRBV27	-	-	20	TGTGCCAGCAGTTTAAAGCCGAATTTCAAATTTAGCTCTGGGGCCAACGTCCTGACTTTC	CASSLKPNFKFSSGANVLTF
TRBJ2-3	TRBV19	-	-	15	TGTGCCAGTAGTATCTTTGCGGGCCTAGGGGATACGCAGTATTTT	CASSIFAGLGDTQYF
TRBJ1-2	TRBV5-1	-	TRBD1	14	TGCGCCAGCAGCTTGGTACAGGGGGGTCAAGGCTACACCTTC	CASSLVQGGQGYTF
TRBJ1-5	TRBV28	-	-	13	TGTGCCAGCAGTTTATCGGAGGTTCAGCCCCAGCATTTT	CASSLSEVQPQHF
TRBJ2-2	TRBV6-5	few	-	14	TGTGCCAGCAGAGGAGGGGCGAACACCGGGGAGCTGTTTTTT	CASRGGANTGELFF
TRBJ2-5	TRBV3-1/TRBV3-2	few	TRBD1	14	TGTGCCAGCAGCCATTGGGACAGACAAGAGACCCAGTACTTC	CASSHWDRQETQYF
TRBJ2-1	TRBV4-3	few	TRBD2	17	TGCGCCAGCAGCCAAGAAACTAGCGGGCTCTCCTACAATGAGCAGTTCTTC	CASSQETSGLSYNEQFF
TRBJ1-5	TRBV29-1	once	TRBD1	12	TGCAGCGTGGGACAGAGCAATCAGCCCCAGCATTTT	CSVGQSNQPQHF